This T cell receptor (beta chain) was captured in a study of T cells expressing NK-cell markers. Study-wide results and caveats: Leadership of the CD3+CD56-NKG2C+ fraction also belonged to these clonotypes in several donors.

Making the TCR beta cDNA relied on 5'RACE template switching with UMIs. One entry per CDR3 protein, without DNA, is what TCRdb gives after re-calling the 5' RACE reads. Its table records some 600,000 distinct CDR3 sequences. The germline CDR1 and CDR2 sequences are MNHNS and SASEGT. This CDR3 contains 15 residues. About this clonotype itself: Antigen unknown.

The receptor was isolated from a man in his late teens or twenties in good health. This chain joins TRBV6-1 and TRBJ1-2. Sequencing was performed on blood T cells: a sorted CD56 or NKG2C T cell subset, CD4+ or CD8+ T cells, or bulk PBMC T cells (not recorded which). The CDR3 region is CASSELASTSEGYTF.